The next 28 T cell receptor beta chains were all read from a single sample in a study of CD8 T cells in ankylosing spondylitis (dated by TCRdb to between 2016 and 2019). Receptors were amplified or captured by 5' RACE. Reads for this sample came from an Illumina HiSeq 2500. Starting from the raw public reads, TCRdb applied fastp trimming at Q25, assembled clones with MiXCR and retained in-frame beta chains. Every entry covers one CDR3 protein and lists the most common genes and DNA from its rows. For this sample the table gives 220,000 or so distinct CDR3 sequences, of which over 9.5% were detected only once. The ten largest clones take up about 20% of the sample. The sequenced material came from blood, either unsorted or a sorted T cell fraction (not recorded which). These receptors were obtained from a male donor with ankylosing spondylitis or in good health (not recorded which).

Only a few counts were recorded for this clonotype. CDR3 bases: TGTGCCACCAGCAGAGCCGGGACGTCCGGGGAGCTGTTTTTT. This translates into CATSRAGTSGELFF. The chain carries TRBV15 and TRBJ2-2; tentatively, D is TRBD1 or TRBD2 (5 bases each). The germline V gene has CDR1 LNHNV and CDR2 YYDKDF (reference sequence). The CDR3 has 14 amino acids. Trimming shortened V by 1 base and J by 6 bases, and 9 bases separated the two germline ends.

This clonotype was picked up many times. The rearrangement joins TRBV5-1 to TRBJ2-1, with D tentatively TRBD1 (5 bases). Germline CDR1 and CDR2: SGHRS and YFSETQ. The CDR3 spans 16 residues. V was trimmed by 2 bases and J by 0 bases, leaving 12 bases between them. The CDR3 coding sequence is TGCGCCAGCAGCTTTACTGGGGCATTCTCCTACAATGAGCAGTTCTTC. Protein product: CASSFTGAFSYNEQFF.

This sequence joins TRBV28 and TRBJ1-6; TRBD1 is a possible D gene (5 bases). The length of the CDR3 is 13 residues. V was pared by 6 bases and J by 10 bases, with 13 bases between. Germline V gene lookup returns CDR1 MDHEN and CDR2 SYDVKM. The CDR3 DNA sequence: TGTGCCAGCAGCCCAATGACAGCGTCACCCCTCCACTTT. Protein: CASSPMTASPLHF.

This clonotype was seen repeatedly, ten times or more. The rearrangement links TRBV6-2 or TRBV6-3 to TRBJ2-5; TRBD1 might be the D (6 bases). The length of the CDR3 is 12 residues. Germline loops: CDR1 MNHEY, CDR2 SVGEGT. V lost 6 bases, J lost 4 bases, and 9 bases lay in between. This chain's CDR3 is CASSDRLETQYF. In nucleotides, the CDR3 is TGTGCCAGCAGCGACAGGTTAGAGACCCAGTACTTC.

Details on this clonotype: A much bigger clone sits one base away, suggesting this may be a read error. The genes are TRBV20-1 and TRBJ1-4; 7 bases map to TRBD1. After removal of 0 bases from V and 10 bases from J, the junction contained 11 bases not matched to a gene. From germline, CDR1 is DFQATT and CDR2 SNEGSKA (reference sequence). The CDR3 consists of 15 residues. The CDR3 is CSARDVYRGDVKLFF. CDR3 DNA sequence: TGCAGTGCTAGAGATGTGTACAGGGGAGATGTAAAACTGTTTTTT.

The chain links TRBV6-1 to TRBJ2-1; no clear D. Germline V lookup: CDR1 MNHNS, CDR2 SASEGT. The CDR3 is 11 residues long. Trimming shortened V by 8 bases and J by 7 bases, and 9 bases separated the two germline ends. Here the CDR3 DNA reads TGTGCCAGCGACCAGGCAAATGAGCAGTTCTTC. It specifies CASDQANEQFF.

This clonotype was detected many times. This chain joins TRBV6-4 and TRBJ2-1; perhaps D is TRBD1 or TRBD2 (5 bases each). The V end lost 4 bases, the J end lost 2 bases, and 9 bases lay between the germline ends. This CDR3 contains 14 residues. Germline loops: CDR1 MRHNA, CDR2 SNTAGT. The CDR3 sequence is CASSVGATYNEQFF. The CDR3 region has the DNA TGTGCCAGCAGTGTCGGGGCAACCTACAATGAGCAGTTCTTC.

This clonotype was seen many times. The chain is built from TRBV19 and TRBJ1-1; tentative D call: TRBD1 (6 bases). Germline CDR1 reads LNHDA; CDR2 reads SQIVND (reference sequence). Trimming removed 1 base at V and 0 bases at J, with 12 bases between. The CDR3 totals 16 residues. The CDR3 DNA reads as TGTGCCAGTAGTATAGTAGCGGGGGCTCTGAACACTGAAGCTTTCTTT. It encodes CASSIVAGALNTEAFF.

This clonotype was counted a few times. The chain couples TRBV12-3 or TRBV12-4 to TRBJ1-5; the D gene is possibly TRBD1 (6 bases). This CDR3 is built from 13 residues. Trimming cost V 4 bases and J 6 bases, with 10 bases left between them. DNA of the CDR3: TGTGCCAGCAGTTACAGGGAAGGTCAGCCCCAGCATTTT. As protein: CASSYREGQPQHF.

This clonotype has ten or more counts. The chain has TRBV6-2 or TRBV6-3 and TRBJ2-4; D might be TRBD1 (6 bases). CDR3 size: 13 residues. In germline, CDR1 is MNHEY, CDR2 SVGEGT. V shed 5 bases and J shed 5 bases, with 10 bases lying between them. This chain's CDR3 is CASSGQGQNIQYF. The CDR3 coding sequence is TGTGCCAGCAGTGGGCAGGGGCAAAACATTCAGTACTTC.

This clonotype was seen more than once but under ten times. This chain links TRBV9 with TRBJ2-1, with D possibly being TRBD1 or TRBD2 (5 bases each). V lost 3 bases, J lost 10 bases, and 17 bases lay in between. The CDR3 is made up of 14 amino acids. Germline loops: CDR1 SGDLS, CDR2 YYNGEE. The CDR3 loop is CASSEVGVGKEQFF. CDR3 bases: TGTGCCAGCAGCGAGGTGGGGGTCGGGAAAGAGCAGTTCTTC.

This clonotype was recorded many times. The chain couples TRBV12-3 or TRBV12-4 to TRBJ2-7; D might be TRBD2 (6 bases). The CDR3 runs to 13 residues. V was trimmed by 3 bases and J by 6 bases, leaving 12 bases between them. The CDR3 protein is CASSFAGGSEQYF. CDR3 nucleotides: TGTGCCAGCAGTTTTGCCGGAGGGTCCGAGCAGTACTTC.

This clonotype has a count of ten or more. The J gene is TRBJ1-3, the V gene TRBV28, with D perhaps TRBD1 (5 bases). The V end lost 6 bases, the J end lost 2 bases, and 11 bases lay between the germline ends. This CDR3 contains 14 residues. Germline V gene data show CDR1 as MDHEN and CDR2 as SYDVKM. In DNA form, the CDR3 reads TGTGCCAGCAGCCCCGGGGCGGCTGGAAACACCATATATTTT. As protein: CASSPGAAGNTIYF.

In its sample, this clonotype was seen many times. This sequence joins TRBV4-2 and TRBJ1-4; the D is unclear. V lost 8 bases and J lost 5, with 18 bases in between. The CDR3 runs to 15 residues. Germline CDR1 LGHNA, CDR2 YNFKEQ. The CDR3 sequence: CASWAGFGVNEKLFF. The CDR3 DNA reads TGTGCCAGCTGGGCGGGCTTCGGGGTCAATGAAAAACTGTTTTTT.

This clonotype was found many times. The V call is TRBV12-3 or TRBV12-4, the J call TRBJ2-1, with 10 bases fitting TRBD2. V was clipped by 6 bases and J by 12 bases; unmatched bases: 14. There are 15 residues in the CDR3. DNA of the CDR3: TGTGCCAGCAGCGCCCACAGCGGGGGGGCCATGGTGCAGTTCTTC. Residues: CASSAHSGGAMVQFF.

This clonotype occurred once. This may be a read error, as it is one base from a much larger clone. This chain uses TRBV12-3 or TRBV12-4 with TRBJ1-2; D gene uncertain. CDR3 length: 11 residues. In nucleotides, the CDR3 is TGTGCCAGCAGTACTAGGGCTGGCTACATCTTC. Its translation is CASSTRAGYIF.

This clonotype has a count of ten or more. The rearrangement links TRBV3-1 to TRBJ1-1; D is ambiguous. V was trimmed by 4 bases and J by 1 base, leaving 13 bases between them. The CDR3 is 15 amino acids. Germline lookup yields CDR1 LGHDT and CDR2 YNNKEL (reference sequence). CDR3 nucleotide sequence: TGTGCCAGCAGCCCGGAAGTGGGGTCGAACACTGAAGCTTTCTTT. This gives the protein CASSPEVGSNTEAFF. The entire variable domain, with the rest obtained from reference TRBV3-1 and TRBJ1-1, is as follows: DTAVSQTPKYLVTQMGNDKSIKCEQNLGHDTMYWYKQDSKKFLKIMFSYNNKELIINETVPNRFSPKSPDKAHLNLHINSLELGDSAVYFCASSPEVGSNTEAFFGQGTRLTVV.

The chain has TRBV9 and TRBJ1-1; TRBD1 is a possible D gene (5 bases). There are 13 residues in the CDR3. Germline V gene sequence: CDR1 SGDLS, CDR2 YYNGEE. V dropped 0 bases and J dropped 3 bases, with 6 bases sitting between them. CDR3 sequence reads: CASSVGGDTEAFF. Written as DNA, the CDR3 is TGTGCCAGCAGCGTAGGAGGGGACACTGAAGCTTTCTTT.

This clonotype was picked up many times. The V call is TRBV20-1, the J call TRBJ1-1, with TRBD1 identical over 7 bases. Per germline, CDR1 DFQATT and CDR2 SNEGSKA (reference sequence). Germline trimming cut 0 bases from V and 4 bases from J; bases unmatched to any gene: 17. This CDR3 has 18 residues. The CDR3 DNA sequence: TGCAGTGCTAGAGATACGGGGCGGACAGGAGCCCTGGGCACTGAAGCTTTCTTT. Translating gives CSARDTGRTGALGTEAFF.

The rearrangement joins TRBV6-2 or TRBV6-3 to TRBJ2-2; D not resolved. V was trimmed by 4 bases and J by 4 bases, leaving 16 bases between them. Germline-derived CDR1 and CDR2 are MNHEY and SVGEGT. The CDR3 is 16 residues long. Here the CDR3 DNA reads TGTGCCAGCAGTTCGATAGCAGGCAGAGGCACCGGGGAGCTGTTTTTT. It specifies CASSSIAGRGTGELFF.

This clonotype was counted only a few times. The CDR3 sequence: CASSVTGGNTEAFF. The CDR3 DNA sequence: TGCGCCAGCAGCGTAACAGGGGGGAACACTGAAGCTTTCTTT. The J gene is TRBJ1-1, the V gene TRBV5-1; the match to TRBD1 covers 8 bases. J gave up 1 base and V 4 bases, and 3 bases lay outside the gene matches. CDR1 is SGHRS and CDR2 is YFSETQ in the germline V gene. The CDR3 spans 14 residues.

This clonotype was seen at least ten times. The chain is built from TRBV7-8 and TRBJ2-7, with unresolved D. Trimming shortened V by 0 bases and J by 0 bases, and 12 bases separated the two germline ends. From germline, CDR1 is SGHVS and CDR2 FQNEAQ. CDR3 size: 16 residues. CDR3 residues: CASSLASKSSSYEQYF. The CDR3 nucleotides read TGTGCCAGCAGCTTAGCGTCGAAGTCCAGCTCCTACGAGCAGTACTTC.

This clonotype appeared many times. The CDR3 nucleotides read TGCAGTGCCGGGACTAGCGGGGCTATCTCCTACAATGAGCAGTTCTTC. It translates to CSAGTSGAISYNEQFF. The chain recombines TRBV20-1 with TRBJ2-1; 13 bases align to TRBD2. The CDR3 loop spans 16 amino acids. J gave up 0 bases and V 6 bases, and 5 bases lay outside the gene matches. Per the germline V gene, CDR1 is DFQATT and CDR2 is SNEGSKA (reference sequence).

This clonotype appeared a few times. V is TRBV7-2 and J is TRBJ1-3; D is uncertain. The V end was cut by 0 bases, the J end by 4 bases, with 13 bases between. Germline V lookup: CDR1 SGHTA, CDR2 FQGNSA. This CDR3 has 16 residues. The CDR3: CASSLAGAGSGNTIYF. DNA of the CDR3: TGTGCCAGCAGCTTAGCGGGCGCGGGATCCGGAAACACCATATATTTT.

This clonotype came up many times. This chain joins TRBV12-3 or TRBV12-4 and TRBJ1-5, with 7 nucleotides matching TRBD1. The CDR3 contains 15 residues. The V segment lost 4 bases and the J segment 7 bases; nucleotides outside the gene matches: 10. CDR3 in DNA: TGTGCCAGCAGTTCACAGGGGTTAGATGGGCAGCCCCAGCATTTT. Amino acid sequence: CASSSQGLDGQPQHF.

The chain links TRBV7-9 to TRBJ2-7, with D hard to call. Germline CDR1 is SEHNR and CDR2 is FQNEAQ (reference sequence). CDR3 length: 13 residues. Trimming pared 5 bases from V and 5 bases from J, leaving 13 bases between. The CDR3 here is CASSPQPENEQYF. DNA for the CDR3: TGTGCCAGCAGCCCCCAGCCGGAGAACGAGCAGTACTTC.

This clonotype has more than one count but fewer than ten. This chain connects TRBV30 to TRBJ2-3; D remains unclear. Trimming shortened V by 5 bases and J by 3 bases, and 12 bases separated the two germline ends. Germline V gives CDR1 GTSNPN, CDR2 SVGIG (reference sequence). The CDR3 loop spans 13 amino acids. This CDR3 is CAWSVGRTDTQYF. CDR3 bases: TGTGCCTGGTCCGTGGGCCGGACAGATACGCAGTATTTT.

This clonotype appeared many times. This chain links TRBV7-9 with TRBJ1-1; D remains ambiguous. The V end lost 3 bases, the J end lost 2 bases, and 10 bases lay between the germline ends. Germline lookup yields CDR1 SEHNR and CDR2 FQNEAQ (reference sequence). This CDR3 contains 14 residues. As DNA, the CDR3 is TGTGCCAGCAGCTTTGGTCCCGTTAACACTGAAGCTTTCTTT. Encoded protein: CASSFGPVNTEAFF.